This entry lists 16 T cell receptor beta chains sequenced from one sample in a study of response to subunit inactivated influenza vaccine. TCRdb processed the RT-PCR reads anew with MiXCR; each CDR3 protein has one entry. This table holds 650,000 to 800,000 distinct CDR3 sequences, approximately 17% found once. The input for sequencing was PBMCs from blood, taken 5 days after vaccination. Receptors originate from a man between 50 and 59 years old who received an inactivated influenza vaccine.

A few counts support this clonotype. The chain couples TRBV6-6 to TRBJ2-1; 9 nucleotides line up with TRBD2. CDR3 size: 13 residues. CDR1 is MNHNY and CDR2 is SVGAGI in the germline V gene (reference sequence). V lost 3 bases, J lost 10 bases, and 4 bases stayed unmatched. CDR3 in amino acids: CASSYAGGEEQFF. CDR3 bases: TGTGCCAGCAGTTATGCGGGAGGGGAAGAGCAGTTCTTC.

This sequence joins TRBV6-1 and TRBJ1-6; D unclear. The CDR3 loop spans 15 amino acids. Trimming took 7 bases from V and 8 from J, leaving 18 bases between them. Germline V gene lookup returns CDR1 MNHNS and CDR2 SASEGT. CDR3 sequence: CASTKNPILYSPLHF. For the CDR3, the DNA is TGTGCCAGCACCAAGAACCCGATTCTATATTCACCCCTCCACTTT.

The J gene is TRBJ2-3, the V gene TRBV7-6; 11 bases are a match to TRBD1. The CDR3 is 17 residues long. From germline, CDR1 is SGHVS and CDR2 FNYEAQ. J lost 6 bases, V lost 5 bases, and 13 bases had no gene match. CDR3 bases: TGTGCCAGCAGCGGGTTGGACAGGGGGCTTGGGTACGATACGCAGTATTTT. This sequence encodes CASSGLDRGLGYDTQYF.

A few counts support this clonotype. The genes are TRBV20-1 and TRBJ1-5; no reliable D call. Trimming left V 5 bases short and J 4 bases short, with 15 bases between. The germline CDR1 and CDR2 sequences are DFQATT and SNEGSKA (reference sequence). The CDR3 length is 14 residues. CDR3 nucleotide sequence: TGCAGTGCTCCCGAGGGAGGACGGAATCAGCCCCAGCATTTT. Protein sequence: CSAPEGGRNQPQHF.

CDR3 amino acids: CASSLVTVHEQYF. As DNA, the CDR3 is TGTGCCAGCAGTTTAGTCACAGTCCACGAGCAGTACTTC. The genes are TRBV28 and TRBJ2-7, with D unclear. Germline CDR1 is MDHEN and CDR2 is SYDVKM. The CDR3 runs 13 residues. V was trimmed by 2 bases and J by 5 bases, leaving 10 bases between them.

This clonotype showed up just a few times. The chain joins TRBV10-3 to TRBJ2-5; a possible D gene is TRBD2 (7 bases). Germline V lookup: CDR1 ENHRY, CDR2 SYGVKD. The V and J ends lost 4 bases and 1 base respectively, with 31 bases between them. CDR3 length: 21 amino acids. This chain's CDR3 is CAISGGGRRAGAQQSQETQYF. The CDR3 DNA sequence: TGTGCCATCAGTGGCGGGGGTCGACGCGCGGGGGCCCAACAAAGCCAAGAGACCCAGTACTTC.

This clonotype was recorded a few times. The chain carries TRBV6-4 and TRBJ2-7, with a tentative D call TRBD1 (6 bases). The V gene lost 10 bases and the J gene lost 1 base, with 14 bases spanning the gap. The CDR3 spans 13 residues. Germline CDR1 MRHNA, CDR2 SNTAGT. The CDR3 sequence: CAINRVFSYEQYF. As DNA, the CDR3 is TGTGCCATCAACAGGGTTTTTTCCTACGAGCAGTACTTC.

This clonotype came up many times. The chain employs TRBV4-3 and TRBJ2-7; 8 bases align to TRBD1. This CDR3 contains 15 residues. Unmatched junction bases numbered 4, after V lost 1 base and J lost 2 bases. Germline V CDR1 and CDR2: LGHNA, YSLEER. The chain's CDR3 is CASSQGTGQTYEQYF. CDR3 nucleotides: TGCGCCAGCAGCCAAGGGACAGGGCAAACCTACGAGCAGTACTTC.

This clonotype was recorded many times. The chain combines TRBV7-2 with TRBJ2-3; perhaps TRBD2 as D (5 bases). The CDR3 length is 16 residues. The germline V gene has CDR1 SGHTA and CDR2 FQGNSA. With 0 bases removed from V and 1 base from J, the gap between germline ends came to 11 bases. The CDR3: CASSLALGRGTDTQYF. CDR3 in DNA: TGTGCCAGCAGCTTAGCGTTAGGGCGGGGCACAGATACGCAGTATTTT.

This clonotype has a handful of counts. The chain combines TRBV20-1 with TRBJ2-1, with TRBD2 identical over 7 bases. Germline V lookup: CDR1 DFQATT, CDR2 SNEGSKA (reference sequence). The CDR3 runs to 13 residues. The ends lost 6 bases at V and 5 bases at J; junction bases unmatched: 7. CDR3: CSAPPRGDNEQFF. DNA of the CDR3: TGCAGTGCCCCCCCCCGGGGGGACAATGAGCAGTTCTTC.

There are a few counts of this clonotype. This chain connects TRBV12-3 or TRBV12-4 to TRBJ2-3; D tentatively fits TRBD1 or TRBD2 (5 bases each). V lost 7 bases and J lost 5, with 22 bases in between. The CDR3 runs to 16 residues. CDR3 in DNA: TGTGCCAGCACCCGGGACCGGAGGTTGAGTGGAGATACGCAGTATTTT. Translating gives CASTRDRRLSGDTQYF.

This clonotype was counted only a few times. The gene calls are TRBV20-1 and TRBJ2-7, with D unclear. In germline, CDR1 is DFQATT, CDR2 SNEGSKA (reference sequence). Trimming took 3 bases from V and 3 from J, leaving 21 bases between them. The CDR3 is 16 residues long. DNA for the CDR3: TGCAGTGCTAGTGGAGAGTACTCCCCGACACGCTACGAGCAGTACTTC. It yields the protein CSASGEYSPTRYEQYF.

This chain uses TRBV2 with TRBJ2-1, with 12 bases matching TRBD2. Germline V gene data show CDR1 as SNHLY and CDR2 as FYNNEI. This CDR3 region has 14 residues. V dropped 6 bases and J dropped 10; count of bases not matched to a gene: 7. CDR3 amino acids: CASRSSSGRAEQFF. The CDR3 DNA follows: TGTGCCAGCAGGTCGTCTAGCGGGAGGGCCGAGCAGTTCTTC.

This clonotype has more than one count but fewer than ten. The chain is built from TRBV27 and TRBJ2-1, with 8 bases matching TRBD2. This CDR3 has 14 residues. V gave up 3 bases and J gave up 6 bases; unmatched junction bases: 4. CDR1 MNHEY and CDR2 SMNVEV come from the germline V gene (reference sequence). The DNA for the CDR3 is TGTGCCAGCAGTTTTTCAGCGGGAGTCAATGAGCAGTTCTTC. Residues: CASSFSAGVNEQFF.

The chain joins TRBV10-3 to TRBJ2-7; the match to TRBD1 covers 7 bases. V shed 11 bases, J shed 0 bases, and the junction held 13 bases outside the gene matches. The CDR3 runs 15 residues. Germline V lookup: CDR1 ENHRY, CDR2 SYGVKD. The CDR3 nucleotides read TGTGCCGTCCGGACGGGACAGACCCTCTCCTACGAGCAGTACTTC. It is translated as CAVRTGQTLSYEQYF.

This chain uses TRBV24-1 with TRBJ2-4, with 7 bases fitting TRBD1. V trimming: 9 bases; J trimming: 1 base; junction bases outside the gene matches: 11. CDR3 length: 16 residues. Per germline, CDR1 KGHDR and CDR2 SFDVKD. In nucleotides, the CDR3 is TGTGCCACCTCCGAACCAGGGGGAGCCGCCAAAAACATTCAGTACTTC. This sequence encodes CATSEPGGAAKNIQYF.